These 16 T cell receptor beta chains originate from one sample sequenced in a study of blood T cell repertoires in COVID-19. Assay: immunoSEQ multiplex PCR; the TCRdb copy retains only in-frame clones and omits some. The sample lists 310,000 or so clones; nearly 90% were seen once. The sample was PBMCs or T cells enriched from blood (not recorded which). The receptors originated from a woman between 18 and 29 years old with acute COVID-19.

The J gene is TRBJ2-7, the V gene TRBV3-1 (or the pseudogene TRBV3-2); TRBD2 matches at 8 bases. The germline gives CDR1 LGHDT, CDR2 YNNKEL (reference sequence). The CDR3 contains 18 residues. V was pared by 0 bases and J by 4 bases, with 14 bases of the junction left unmatched. The CDR3 is CASSQESTSELPPYEQYF. CDR3 in DNA: TGTGCCAGCAGCCAAGAATCGACTAGCGAGTTGCCACCTTACGAGCAGTACTTC.

The CDR3 loop is CAWNLATYNSPLHF. CDR3 in DNA: TGTGCCTGGAATCTCGCGACCTATAATTCACCCCTCCACTTT. The chain recombines TRBV30 with TRBJ1-6; D ambiguous. Germline V gene sequence: CDR1 GTSNPN, CDR2 SVGIG (reference sequence). The CDR3 extends over 14 amino acids. V lost 4 bases and J 2 bases, leaving 9 bases between the germline ends.

J is TRBJ2-2 and V is TRBV5-1, with a possible D match to TRBD1 (5 bases). Germline loops: CDR1 SGHRS, CDR2 YFSETQ. The ends were cut back, 7 bases at V and 0 bases at J, with 13 bases in the middle. The CDR3 is made up of 15 amino acids. DNA for the CDR3: TGCGCCAGCCAGACCCCAGGGACGAACACCGGGGAGCTGTTTTTT. Amino acids: CASQTPGTNTGELFF.

The chain uses TRBV27 and TRBJ1-2; D remains unclear. There are 13 residues in the CDR3. V gave up 8 bases and J gave up 8 bases, with 18 bases separating them. CDR1 MNHEY and CDR2 SMNVEV come from the germline V gene (reference sequence). This CDR3 reads CASGDPGGRGYTF. The CDR3 bases are TGTGCCAGCGGGGATCCCGGAGGGCGAGGCTACACCTTC.

This rearrangement joins TRBV11-1 to TRBJ2-3, with 7 bases lining up with TRBD2. J lost 2 bases, V lost 1 base, and 6 bases had no gene match. Germline values: CDR1 SGHAT, CDR2 FQDESV (reference sequence). CDR3 length equals 16 residues. CDR3 in DNA: TGTGCCAGCAGCTTAGGGACTAGACCGCTCACAGATACGCAGTATTTT. Translation gives CASSLGTRPLTDTQYF.

V usage is TRBV7-6 and J usage is TRBJ2-7; 10 nucleotides agree with TRBD1. V lost 4 bases to trimming and J lost 7 bases; unmatched junction nucleotides: 7. Germline V CDR1 and CDR2: SGHVS, FNYEAQ. The CDR3 totals 14 residues. The CDR3 loop is CASSSGQGVKEQYF. CDR3 DNA sequence: TGTGCCAGCAGCTCCGGACAGGGGGTAAAGGAGCAGTACTTC.

V and J are TRBV30 and TRBJ1-6, with 10 bases matching TRBD1. V lost 3 bases and J lost 7; bases outside the gene matches: 0. The CDR3 loop spans 13 amino acids. Looked up from germline, CDR1 is GTSNPN and CDR2 is SVGIG (reference sequence). The CDR3 DNA sequence: TGTGCCTGGAGGGGACAGGGGAATTCACCCCTCCACTTT. Its translation: CAWRGQGNSPLHF.

J is TRBJ1-3 and V is TRBV28; 7 nucleotides line up with TRBD1. Per germline, CDR1 MDHEN and CDR2 SYDVKM. The V segment lost 8 bases and the J segment 2 bases; nucleotides outside the gene matches: 3. This CDR3 comprises 13 residues. The DNA of the CDR3 is TGTGCCAGCGGAGGGGGCCCTGGAAACACCATATATTTT. This sequence encodes CASGGGPGNTIYF.

The J gene is TRBJ1-5, the V gene TRBV6-5, with 9 bases fitting TRBD1. V lost 7 bases, J lost 7 bases, and 8 bases stayed unmatched. CDR3 length equals 14 residues. CDR1 is MNHEY and CDR2 is SVGAGI in the germline V gene. In DNA, the CDR3 is TGTGCCAGCATTCTGGGACAGGGTTGGCAGCCCCAGCATTTT. Encoded protein: CASILGQGWQPQHF.

The chain has TRBV11-2 and TRBJ1-3, with 7 bases aligning to TRBD1. After removal of 5 bases from V and 0 bases from J, the junction contained 10 bases not matched to a gene. The V gene's germline CDR1 is SGHAT and CDR2 FQNNGV. This CDR3 has 17 amino acids. The DNA of the CDR3 is TGTGCCAGCAGCCAAGGGACAGCACTATTCTCTGGAAACACCATATATTTT. Its protein product is CASSQGTALFSGNTIYF.

The CDR3 spells CASSQGFGRGSNTEAFF. As DNA, the CDR3 is TGCGCCAGCAGCCAAGGCTTCGGCAGAGGATCGAACACTGAAGCTTTCTTT. This chain joins TRBV4-1 and TRBJ1-1; the D is unclear. The CDR3 covers 17 residues. V dropped 1 base and J dropped 1 base, with 16 bases sitting between them. CDR1 and CDR2 from the germline V gene are MGHRA and YSYEKL.

The rearrangement links TRBV14 to TRBJ2-7, with 11 bases fitting TRBD1. This CDR3 comprises 15 residues. Germline CDR1 SGHDN, CDR2 FVKESK. The ends lost 4 bases at V and 2 bases at J; junction bases unmatched: 4. As DNA, the CDR3 is TGTGCCAGCAGCCTACCGGGACAGGGGGCCTACGAGCAGTACTTC. Translation gives CASSLPGQGAYEQYF.

The chain joins TRBV4-3 to TRBJ2-6; 7 bases map to TRBD1. The V gene end was trimmed by 3 bases and the J gene end by 4 bases; junction bases not matched to a gene: 3. The CDR3 length is 15 residues. Germline V lookup: CDR1 LGHNA, CDR2 YSLEER. The CDR3 reads CASSHLGQGANVLTF. DNA for the CDR3: TGCGCCAGCAGCCACCTGGGACAGGGGGCCAACGTCCTGACTTTC.

The rearrangement links TRBV7-2 to TRBJ2-7; 11 bases are shared with TRBD2. V was pared by 4 bases and J by 0 bases, with 14 bases of the junction left unmatched. CDR3 length: 19 residues. CDR1 is SGHTA, CDR2 FQGNSA, per germline. In DNA, the CDR3 is TGTGCCAGCAGCTCCACGCCCGGGACTAGCGGAACCAACTCCTACGAGCAGTACTTC. It is translated as CASSSTPGTSGTNSYEQYF. The variable domain in full, with the rest retrieved from reference TRBV7-2 and TRBJ2-7, is GAGVSQSPSNKVTEKGKDVELRCDPISGHTALYWYRQSLGQGLEFLIYFQGNSAPDKSGLPSDRFSAERTGGSVSTLTIQRTQQEDSAVYLCASSSTPGTSGTNSYEQYFGPGTRLTVT.

V is TRBV28 and J is TRBJ2-7, with a possible D match to TRBD1 (5 bases). Trimming left V 3 bases short and J 4 bases short, with 10 bases between. This CDR3 contains 13 residues. Germline CDR1 MDHEN, CDR2 SYDVKM. CDR3 sequence: CASSLGHIYEQYF. The DNA for the CDR3 is TGTGCCAGCAGTTTGGGGCACATATACGAGCAGTACTTC.

This sequence joins TRBV6-4 and TRBJ2-7, with no clear D. Germline V gene data show CDR1 as MRHNA and CDR2 as SNTAGT. Trimming stripped 3 bases from V and 2 bases from J, with 5 bases between. The CDR3 length is 12 residues. The CDR3 region is CASSERAYEQYF. Written as DNA, the CDR3 is TGTGCCAGCAGTGAGCGAGCCTACGAGCAGTACTTC.